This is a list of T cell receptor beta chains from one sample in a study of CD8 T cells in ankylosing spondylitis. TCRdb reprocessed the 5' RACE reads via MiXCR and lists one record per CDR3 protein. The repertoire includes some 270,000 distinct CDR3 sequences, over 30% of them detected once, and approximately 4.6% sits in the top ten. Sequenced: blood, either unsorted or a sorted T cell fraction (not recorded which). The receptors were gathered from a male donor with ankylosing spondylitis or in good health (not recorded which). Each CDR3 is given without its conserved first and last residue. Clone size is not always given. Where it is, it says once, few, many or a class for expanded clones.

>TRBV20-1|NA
SVGTSNFGDTQY
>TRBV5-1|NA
ASSLPSGGSETQY
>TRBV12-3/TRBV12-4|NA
ALCWDPRGNGVYNEQF
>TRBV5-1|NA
ASNYQGAGDTQY
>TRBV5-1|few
ASSLVTDKRSPLH
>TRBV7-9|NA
ASSLLTSLVQETQY
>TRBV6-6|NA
ASSPGTNEKLF
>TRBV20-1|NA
SARDLTGTGEEDTDTQY
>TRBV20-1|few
SAPTTVAKNIQY
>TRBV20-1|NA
SASKFAAEENGYT
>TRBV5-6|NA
ASSLGQGAPGELF
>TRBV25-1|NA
ASSEFNSADTQY
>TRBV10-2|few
ASSLQGAWGEQY
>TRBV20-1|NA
SASVRGDQPQH
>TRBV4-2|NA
ASSRTGTSGGSITDTQY
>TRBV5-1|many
ASSPLTSVSYNEQF
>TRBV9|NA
ASSVEGTNTGELF
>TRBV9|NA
ASRPQGESTGELF
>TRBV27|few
ASTHGQGSKNEQF
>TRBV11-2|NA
ASRPGQPRGEQY
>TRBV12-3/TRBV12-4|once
ASSSTSGGPTAPQY
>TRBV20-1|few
SARVGLAGKYNEQF
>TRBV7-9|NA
ASSAGTGDTEAF
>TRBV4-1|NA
ASSLSIGQGARAEAF
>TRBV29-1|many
SVEGESYEQY
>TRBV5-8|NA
ASSLGTGGPEKLF
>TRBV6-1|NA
ASSRPGTHEQY
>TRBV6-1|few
ASREGGQGSSGANVLT
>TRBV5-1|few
ASSFGTGYNEQF
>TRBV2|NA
ASSEMGSNEQF
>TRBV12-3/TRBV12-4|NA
ASSSRYSNQPQH
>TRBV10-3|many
AISESAVYNEQF
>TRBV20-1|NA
SARERSSYNEQF
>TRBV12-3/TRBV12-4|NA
ASTHRWRFGEQY
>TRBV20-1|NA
SAIGTGEYSNQPQH
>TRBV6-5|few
ASSYGGKIYSPLH
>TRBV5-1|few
ASSLGGRSDTYEQY
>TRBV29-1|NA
SVDDGGKSEQY
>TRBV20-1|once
SARDAVNYGYT
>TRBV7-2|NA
ASCLGVVANNEQF
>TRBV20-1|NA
SATRDGKYGYT
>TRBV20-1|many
SAPARVRGYT
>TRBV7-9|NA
ASSREGQGTYNEQF
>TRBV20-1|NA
SAVQGAVAEAF
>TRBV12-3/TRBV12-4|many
ASSTKGPYEQY
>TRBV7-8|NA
ASNPQGALAGELF
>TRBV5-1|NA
ASSLVAGALETQY
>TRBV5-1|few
ASSFRDEQY
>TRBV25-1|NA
ASSEGFRLAASTDTQY